This T cell receptor (beta chain) derives from a study of shared T cell receptors in the human thymus. Using immunoSEQ multiplex PCR, the repertoire was profiled, and TCRdb retains in-frame clones only, with some absent. The top ten hold 0.01% to 0.015% of the sample, which has hundreds of thousands of clones, about four fifths seen once. These same records also appear under a second study, on human thymus T cells. Per that paper: Congenital heart defects were the reason for the corrective surgery that the donors, healthy Finnish infants, were having. Thymic tissue was derived from resections collected during corrective heart surgery. The authors found apparently biased V and J gene usage in thymic and blood repertoires. Unrelated individuals reportedly shared highly overlapping thymic TCR repertoires.

This TCR was sampled from a boy younger than two with a congenital heart defect. Sequencing was carried out using thymocytes.

CDR3 DNA: TGTGCCAGCAGCTTGGTAGCGGGTCGACGGGGGACATACGAGCAGTACTTC. It is translated as CASSLVAGRRGTYEQYF. V and J are TRBV11-1 and TRBJ2-7; the D gene is possibly TRBD2 (7 bases). The CDR3 has 17 residues. In germline, CDR1 is SGHAT, CDR2 FQDESV (reference sequence). V was cut by 3 bases and J by 4 bases, with 22 bases left in between.